These 32 T cell receptor beta chains originate from one sample sequenced in a study of T cell responses to AZD1222 COVID-19 vaccine. Sequenced by immunoSEQ multiplex PCR; TCRdb stores in-frame clones only, minus some. This sample has roughly 150,000 clones, with under 95% found just once. The sample in question was peripheral blood, obtained on day 0 of AZD1222 vaccination. The source of these receptors is an adult in good health.

The genes are TRBV19 and TRBJ1-3, with D unresolved. Germline V gene data show CDR1 as LNHDA and CDR2 as SQIVND (reference sequence). V was cut by 7 bases and J by 5 bases, with 9 bases left in between. The CDR3 runs 12 residues. The DNA for the CDR3 is TGTGCCAGTACCCATGGAAGAAACACCATATATTTT. Amino acids: CASTHGRNTIYF.

V usage is TRBV5-1 and J usage is TRBJ1-5; a possible D gene is TRBD1 (5 bases). The CDR3 consists of 14 residues. V was trimmed by 0 bases and J by 5 bases, leaving 9 bases between them. Per the germline V gene, CDR1 is SGHRS and CDR2 is YFSETQ. CDR3 sequence (DNA): TGCGCCAGCAGCTTGGGTGGAGGGGATCAGCCCCAGCATTTT. This translates into CASSLGGGDQPQHF. The complete variable domain, with remaining parts taken from reference TRBV5-1 and TRBJ1-5, reads KAGVTQTPRYLIKTRGQQVTLSCSPISGHRSVSWYQQTPGQGLQFLFEYFSETQRNKGNFPGRFSGRQFSNSRSEMNVSTLELGDSALYLCASSLGGGDQPQHFGDGTRLSIL.

The chain links TRBV4-3 to TRBJ2-7; 10 bases are a match to TRBD2. The length of the CDR3 is 17 residues. CDR1 is LGHNA and CDR2 is YSLEER in the germline V gene. J gave up 1 base and V 5 bases, and 11 bases lay outside the gene matches. The CDR3 DNA follows: TGCGCCAGCAGCTCCCAAATCCGACTAGCGGGTTCCTACGAGCAGTACTTC. It specifies CASSSQIRLAGSYEQYF.

V gene TRBV7-6 combines with J gene TRBJ2-5; 7 positions match TRBD1. Trimming took 4 bases from V and 3 from J; bases not matched to a gene: 8. The CDR3 is made up of 15 amino acids. The germline V gene has CDR1 SGHVS and CDR2 FNYEAQ. CDR3 nucleotide sequence: TGTGCCAGCAGCTCTATCGACAGGGACGAAGAGACCCAGTACTTC. Translating gives CASSSIDRDEETQYF.

The chain links TRBV3-1 (or the pseudogene TRBV3-2) to TRBJ1-2, with D perhaps TRBD1 (6 bases). Germline V gene lookup returns CDR1 LGHDT and CDR2 YNNKEL (reference sequence). With 0 bases removed from V and 8 bases from J, the gap between germline ends came to 16 bases. The CDR3 is 15 amino acids. CDR3 in DNA: TGTGCCAGCAGCCAAGAGATAGGGGGGGAGGAGGGCTACACCTTC. Translating gives CASSQEIGGEEGYTF.

This sequence joins TRBV19 and TRBJ1-1; possible D gene TRBD1, 6 bases. The CDR3 is 13 residues long. V was cut by 5 bases and J by 1 base, with 8 bases left in between. Germline V gene data show CDR1 as LNHDA and CDR2 as SQIVND (reference sequence). The CDR3 DNA is TGTGCCAGTAGTGTGGGACAGAACACTGAAGCTTTCTTT. It encodes CASSVGQNTEAFF. Full variable domain (remainder filled in from reference TRBV19 and TRBJ1-1): DGGITQSPKYLFRKEGQNVTLSCEQNLNHDAMYWYRQDPGQGLRLIYYSQIVNDFQKGDIAEGYSVSREKKESFPLTVTSAQKNPTAFYLCASSVGQNTEAFFGQGTRLTVV.

V is TRBV10-3 and J is TRBJ2-7; 11 bases match TRBD1. J gave up 2 bases and V 8 bases, and 5 bases lay outside the gene matches. Germline V gene sequence: CDR1 ENHRY, CDR2 SYGVKD. The CDR3 sequence is 14 residues long. CDR3 in DNA: TGTGCCATCGGTCCGGGACAGGGGGCCTACGAGCAGTACTTC. Amino acid sequence: CAIGPGQGAYEQYF.

The chain recombines TRBV4-1 with TRBJ2-1; TRBD2 matches at 9 bases. Germline trimming cut 0 bases from V and 4 bases from J; bases unmatched to any gene: 7. The CDR3 totals 17 residues. Germline assignment: CDR1 MGHRA and CDR2 YSYEKL. CDR3 sequence: CASSQEGTAGGYNEQFF. The CDR3 DNA follows: TGCGCCAGCAGCCAAGAAGGTACAGCGGGGGGTTACAATGAGCAGTTCTTC.

This clone was observed a handful of times. This sequence joins TRBV29-1 and TRBJ1-1; 10 bases map to TRBD1. Germline-derived CDR1 and CDR2 are SQVTM and ANQGSEA. This CDR3 is built from 13 residues. The V segment lost 6 bases and the J segment 6 bases; nucleotides outside the gene matches: 7. In DNA, the CDR3 is TGCAGCGTCGGGGACAGGGGACGGCCTGAAGCTTTCTTT. It translates to CSVGDRGRPEAFF.

This clone occurred once. This chain's CDR3 is CASSSDPGLAKETQYF. In DNA form, the CDR3 reads TGTGCCAGCAGCAGTGATCCGGGACTAGCGAAAGAGACCCAGTACTTC. The V gene is TRBV11-1, the J gene TRBJ2-5, with 10 bases identical to TRBD2. Looked up from germline, CDR1 is SGHAT and CDR2 is FQDESV (reference sequence). This CDR3 has 16 residues. V was clipped by 5 bases and J by 3 bases; unmatched bases: 9.

This chain links TRBV12-3 or TRBV12-4 with TRBJ2-7; 7 bases agree with TRBD1. The CDR3 is made up of 13 amino acids. V lost 6 bases, J lost 1 base, and 3 bases stayed unmatched. The CDR3 DNA sequence: TGTGCCAGCAGGTCGGACAGGTCCTACGAGCAGTACTTC. This gives the protein CASRSDRSYEQYF.

This clone occurred once. V and J are TRBV18 and TRBJ2-7; 10 bases map to TRBD2. Germline trimming cut 4 bases from V and 2 bases from J; bases unmatched to any gene: 8. This CDR3 region has 16 residues. CDR1 KGHSH and CDR2 LQKENI come from the germline V gene. The CDR3 nucleotides are TGTGCCAGCTCACAGAACGTAGGGACTAGCGCCTACGAGCAGTACTTC. This encodes CASSQNVGTSAYEQYF.

The rearrangement joins TRBV9 to TRBJ1-4; tentative D call: TRBD1 (5 bases). CDR3 size: 14 residues. V was clipped by 0 bases and J by 4 bases, with 7 bases between them. CDR1 is SGDLS and CDR2 is YYNGEE in the germline V gene. Here the CDR3 DNA reads TGTGCCAGCAGCGTAGGGCAGGGTAATGAAAAACTGTTTTTT. Amino acids: CASSVGQGNEKLFF.

This clone was seen just once. The chain employs TRBV7-2 and TRBJ1-4; a weak D match, TRBD1 (6 bases). The germline CDR1 and CDR2 sequences are SGHTA and FQGNSA. V was shortened by 3 bases and J by 6 bases, with 14 bases between the two germline ends. This CDR3 is built from 15 residues. The CDR3 loop reads CASSFLTGGHEKLFF. DNA for the CDR3: TGTGCCAGCAGCTTCCTGACTGGGGGCCATGAAAAACTGTTTTTT.

This chain links TRBV18 with TRBJ1-4, with D possibly matching TRBD1 (5 bases). Germline V gives CDR1 KGHSH, CDR2 LQKENI. Deletions cut 2 bases from V and 5 bases from J, with 6 bases between. The CDR3 is 13 amino acids. CDR3 loop: CASSPRQNEKLFF. Written as DNA, the CDR3 is TGTGCCAGCTCACCAAGACAGAATGAAAAACTGTTTTTT.

The chain has TRBV14 and TRBJ2-2; 7 positions match TRBD1. From germline, CDR1 is SGHDN and CDR2 FVKESK. This CDR3 has 14 amino acids. Losses at the gene ends were 4 bases for V and 7 bases for J; bases not matched to a gene: 6. The CDR3 here is CASSPPRGLGELFF. In nucleotides, the CDR3 is TGTGCCAGCAGCCCGCCGAGGGGGCTCGGGGAGCTGTTTTTT.

The chain couples TRBV4-3 to TRBJ1-5; 7 nucleotides agree with TRBD1. The CDR3 has 16 residues. In germline, CDR1 is LGHNA, CDR2 YSLEER. Trimming took 0 bases from V and 4 from J; bases not matched to a gene: 6. The CDR3 bases are TGCGCCAGCAGCCAAGATCAAAACAGGGGAAATCAGCCCCAGCATTTT. It is translated as CASSQDQNRGNQPQHF.

The V call is TRBV7-9, the J call TRBJ2-7; tentative D call: TRBD1 (7 bases). Germline assignment: CDR1 SEHNR and CDR2 FQNEAQ (reference sequence). The length of the CDR3 is 15 residues. The germline V and J ends were trimmed by 3 bases and 0 bases, with 12 bases remaining between them. Written as DNA, the CDR3 is TGTGCCAGCAGCTTCCCAGGGGGGAGCTCCTACGAGCAGTACTTC. It specifies CASSFPGGSSYEQYF.

This chain connects TRBV5-1 to TRBJ1-1; D gene ambiguous. CDR1 and CDR2 from the germline V gene are SGHRS and YFSETQ. The CDR3 covers 14 residues. V lost 2 bases and J lost 1, with 9 bases in between. CDR3 sequence reads: CASSLSSPNTEAFF. CDR3 bases: TGCGCCAGCAGCTTATCGTCACCGAACACTGAAGCTTTCTTT. The whole variable domain, filled in from reference TRBV5-1 and TRBJ1-1, reads KAGVTQTPRYLIKTRGQQVTLSCSPISGHRSVSWYQQTPGQGLQFLFEYFSETQRNKGNFPGRFSGRQFSNSRSEMNVSTLELGDSALYLCASSLSSPNTEAFFGQGTRLTVV.

The chain employs TRBV10-3 and TRBJ1-2, with 7 bases aligning to TRBD1. The CDR3 is 19 amino acids. V lost 10 bases and J lost 2; bases outside the gene matches: 25. Germline CDR1 and CDR2: ENHRY and SYGVKD. In nucleotides, the CDR3 is TGTGCCACCATCGAGTCCGACTTATGGGGACAGTTAGGAAACTATGGCTACACCTTC. This translates into CATIESDLWGQLGNYGYTF.

The CDR3: CASSQDGIAGVGGADTQYF. As DNA, the CDR3 is TGTGCCAGCAGCCAAGACGGGATAGCGGGAGTGGGTGGTGCAGATACGCAGTATTTT. V and J are TRBV3-1 (or the pseudogene TRBV3-2) and TRBJ2-3, with TRBD2 matching over 9 bases. Germline loops: CDR1 LGHDT, CDR2 YNNKEL (reference sequence). The length of the CDR3 is 19 residues. V lost 0 bases, J lost 4 bases, and 14 bases stayed unmatched.

V gene TRBV7-9 combines with J gene TRBJ2-7; TRBD2 aligns across 14 bases. V lost 1 base to trimming and J lost 1 base; unmatched junction nucleotides: 0. CDR1 is SEHNR and CDR2 is FQNEAQ in the germline V gene (reference sequence). The CDR3 sequence is 16 residues long. The CDR3 here is CASSLGLAGGSYEQYF. The CDR3 DNA reads as TGTGCCAGCAGCTTAGGACTAGCGGGAGGGTCCTACGAGCAGTACTTC.

The V gene is TRBV27, the J gene TRBJ2-2; D is possibly TRBD2 (6 bases). The ends were cut back, 2 bases at V and 1 base at J, with 11 bases in the middle. Germline assignment: CDR1 MNHEY and CDR2 SMNVEV (reference sequence). This CDR3 is built from 16 residues. The CDR3 spells CASSLISGRNTGELFF. The CDR3 region has the DNA TGTGCCAGCAGTTTAATCTCCGGGAGGAACACCGGGGAGCTGTTTTTT.

This chain joins TRBV9 and TRBJ1-4; D ambiguous. Germline CDR1 SGDLS, CDR2 YYNGEE. The CDR3 runs 14 residues. V was trimmed by 4 bases and J by 1 base, leaving 8 bases between them. The CDR3 nucleotides read TGTGCCAGCAGCCCTAGCGGAACTAATGAAAAACTGTTTTTT. Translation gives CASSPSGTNEKLFF.

The chain carries TRBV7-8 and TRBJ2-5, with 8 bases lining up with TRBD2. Germline values: CDR1 SGHVS, CDR2 FQNEAQ. The J segment lost 2 bases and the V segment lost 6 bases, leaving 2 bases of the junction unmatched. The CDR3 runs 13 residues. This chain's CDR3 is CASSSGGQETQYF. The CDR3 nucleotides read TGTGCCAGCAGTTCGGGGGGGCAAGAGACCCAGTACTTC.

The genes are TRBV7-2 and TRBJ1-6; 8 bases fit TRBD1. The germline gives CDR1 SGHTA, CDR2 FQGNSA. CDR3 length equals 13 residues. J gave up 11 bases and V 5 bases, and 5 bases lay outside the gene matches. Here the CDR3 DNA reads TGTGCCAGCAGCCCGGACAGGGATACACCCCTCCACTTT. It specifies CASSPDRDTPLHF. Together with reference TRBV7-2 and TRBJ1-6, the CDR3 gives the full variable domain: GAGVSQSPSNKVTEKGKDVELRCDPISGHTALYWYRQSLGQGLEFLIYFQGNSAPDKSGLPSDRFSAERTGGSVSTLTIQRTQQEDSAVYLCASSPDRDTPLHFGNGTRLTVT.

The V call is TRBV30, the J call TRBJ1-2; D is possibly TRBD1 (6 bases). Trimming stripped 1 base from V and 13 bases from J, with 10 bases between. CDR1 is GTSNPN, CDR2 SVGIG, per germline (reference sequence). The CDR3 spans 10 residues. This CDR3 is CAWSGGGITF. As DNA, the CDR3 is TGTGCCTGGAGTGGGGGGGGCATCACCTTC.

This chain connects TRBV27 to TRBJ2-3; D is unclear. V was trimmed by 1 base and J by 0 bases, leaving 5 bases between them. This CDR3 has 14 amino acids. The V gene's germline CDR1 is MNHEY and CDR2 SMNVEV (reference sequence). For the CDR3, the DNA is TGTGCCAGCAGTTTATACTGGAGCACAGATACGCAGTATTTT. Protein: CASSLYWSTDTQYF.

This chain connects TRBV12-3 or TRBV12-4 to TRBJ1-2, with D maybe TRBD1 (6 bases). Trimming stripped 2 bases from V and 8 bases from J, with 12 bases between. The CDR3 is 13 amino acids. The CDR3 loop reads CASSLSGAQGYTF. The DNA of the CDR3 is TGTGCCAGCAGTTTATCGGGGGCGCAGGGCTACACCTTC.

The genes are TRBV14 and TRBJ1-2, with D possibly being TRBD1 (6 bases). From germline, CDR1 is SGHDN and CDR2 FVKESK. V lost 1 base and J lost 7, with 16 bases in between. The CDR3 length is 15 residues. CDR3 sequence: CASSQVGWGQGGYTF. In DNA form, the CDR3 reads TGTGCCAGCAGCCAAGTCGGCTGGGGGCAGGGTGGCTACACCTTC.

This clone is a singleton in its sample. This rearrangement joins TRBV7-9 to TRBJ2-2; D is unclear. The V gene's germline CDR1 is SEHNR and CDR2 FQNEAQ (reference sequence). This CDR3 spans 14 amino acids. The V and J ends lost 1 base and 6 bases respectively, with 9 bases between them. The DNA of the CDR3 is TGTGCCAGCAGCTTAGGGTCCGGGTCCGGGGAGCTGTTTTTT. Its translation is CASSLGSGSGELFF. Looking up the rest from reference TRBV7-9 and TRBJ2-2 gives the full variable domain: DTGVSQNPRHKITKRGQNVTFRCDPISEHNRLYWYRQTLGQGPEFLTYFQNEAQLEKSRLLSDRFSAERPKGSFSTLEIQRTEQGDSAMYLCASSLGSGSGELFFGEGSRLTVL.

The rearrangement uses TRBV10-2 and TRBJ2-7; the D gene is possibly TRBD1 (6 bases). CDR3 length: 13 residues. Germline V gene lookup returns CDR1 WSHSY and CDR2 SAAADI. V lost 8 bases and J lost 0, with 11 bases in between. The CDR3: CASLDRPSYEQYF. The CDR3 coding sequence is TGCGCCAGCCTAGACAGGCCCTCCTACGAGCAGTACTTC.